The next 26 T cell receptor beta chains were all read from a single sample in a study of a mutant IDH1 vaccine in newly diagnosed glioma. Time point: week 23, last vaccination. Mutant IDH1 20-mer peptide, at 300 ug, made up each vaccine dose, with topical imiquimod. For these TCRs, the target antigens are not known. Profiled with immunoSEQ multiplex PCR; TCRdb holds only in-frame clones, not every one. The repertoire consists of roughly 43,000 clones, with approximately 84% occurring once and the leading ten covering 2% to 2.5%. The input for sequencing was PBMCs, taken from a glioma patient whose treatment included an IDH1 peptide vaccine. These receptors were collected from a woman aged 18-30 years with glioma. Some clones in this sample may be carry-over from other donors' samples.

V and J are TRBV10-2 and TRBJ2-2, with 11 bases matching TRBD2. CDR1 WSHSY and CDR2 SAAADI come from the germline V gene. Trimming removed 10 bases from V and 3 bases from J; junction bases left unmatched: 4. CDR3 length: 14 amino acids. The CDR3, as DNA: TGCGCCACCATAGCGGGGGGGTACACCGGGGAGCTGTTTTTT. Protein sequence: CATIAGGYTGELFF.

This clone was detected only a few times. The chain uses TRBV27 and TRBJ1-1, with D uncertain. This CDR3 is built from 17 residues. V was cut by 4 bases and J by 1 base, with 19 bases left in between. Per germline, CDR1 MNHEY and CDR2 SMNVEV (reference sequence). CDR3 residues: CASSSLQTRKANTEAFF. CDR3 DNA: TGTGCCAGCAGTTCGTTACAAACCCGAAAAGCGAACACTGAAGCTTTCTTT.

The V call is TRBV5-6, the J call TRBJ2-6, with 8 bases lining up with TRBD1. The CDR3 runs 15 residues. The germline V gene has CDR1 SGHDT and CDR2 YYEEEE. The junction had 3 bases not matched to a gene; V was cut back by 3 bases and J by 4 bases. The CDR3, as DNA: TGTGCCAGCAGCTGGGGACAGGCGGGGGCCAACGTCCTGACTTTC. Its protein product is CASSWGQAGANVLTF.

This clone was observed a single time. The V and J genes are TRBV5-4 and TRBJ2-7, with 10 nucleotides matching TRBD2. Germline CDR1 is SGHNT and CDR2 is YYREEE (reference sequence). V gave up 0 bases and J gave up 0 bases; unmatched junction bases: 6. This CDR3 has 17 residues. CDR3 sequence: CASSLAGSSGGSYEQYF. The CDR3 DNA is TGTGCCAGCAGCTTGGCCGGTTCTAGCGGGGGCTCCTACGAGCAGTACTTC.

The chain combines TRBV28 with TRBJ2-1; 10 nucleotides align to TRBD2. This CDR3 contains 15 residues. Losses at the gene ends were 7 bases for V and 3 bases for J; bases not matched to a gene: 6. Germline CDR1 MDHEN, CDR2 SYDVKM. CDR3 in DNA: TGTGCCAGCAAAAGTAGCGGGAGGATCTACAATGAGCAGTTCTTC. It codes for CASKSSGRIYNEQFF.

The chain combines TRBV7-6 with TRBJ2-2, with no clear D. CDR1 is SGHVS and CDR2 is FNYEAQ in the germline V gene. Trimming shortened V by 4 bases and J by 6 bases, and 12 bases separated the two germline ends. The CDR3 spans 14 residues. The CDR3 nucleotides read TGTGCCAGCAGCTCGGACGGACGGGCCGGGGAGCTGTTTTTT. Protein sequence: CASSSDGRAGELFF.

This chain uses TRBV6-5 with TRBJ1-2; possibly TRBD1 for D (6 bases). V lost 7 bases, J lost 4 bases, and 10 bases lay in between. The germline V gene encodes CDR1 MNHEY and CDR2 SVGAGI. This CDR3 spans 12 amino acids. The DNA of the CDR3 is TGTGCCAGCACAACAGGGATCTATGGCTACACCTTC. Residues: CASTTGIYGYTF.

This chain joins TRBV7-9 and TRBJ2-5, with D perhaps matching TRBD1 (5 bases). Trimming pared 5 bases from V and 5 bases from J, leaving 12 bases between. From germline, CDR1 is SEHNR and CDR2 FQNEAQ (reference sequence). The CDR3 extends over 13 amino acids. CDR3 DNA sequence: TGTGCCAGCAGCGTGACAGCTAGGGAGACCCAGTACTTC. Its translation: CASSVTARETQYF.

This clone has only a few counts. V usage is TRBV7-2 and J usage is TRBJ1-5; D not certain. This CDR3 has 12 amino acids. V dropped 3 bases and J dropped 4 bases, with 4 bases sitting between them. Germline V gene lookup returns CDR1 SGHTA and CDR2 FQGNSA. The CDR3: CASSFPNQPQHF. The CDR3 coding sequence is TGTGCCAGCAGCTTCCCAAATCAGCCCCAGCATTTT.

The chain is built from TRBV9 and TRBJ2-2; D may be TRBD2 (6 bases). This CDR3 is built from 16 residues. The germline V gene encodes CDR1 SGDLS and CDR2 YYNGEE. V was cut by 0 bases and J by 0 bases, with 9 bases left in between. CDR3 residues: CASSVASGANTGELFF. The CDR3, as DNA: TGTGCCAGCAGCGTAGCTTCGGGGGCGAACACCGGGGAGCTGTTTTTT.

The chain recombines TRBV10-1 with TRBJ2-7; 7 bases match TRBD2. The germline V gene has CDR1 WNHNN and CDR2 SYGVQD (reference sequence). The CDR3 runs 14 residues. V lost 4 bases, J lost 4 bases, and 7 bases stayed unmatched. DNA for the CDR3: TGCGCCAGCAGTGGGGCGGGGGACCCTTACGAGCAGTACTTC. Translation: CASSGAGDPYEQYF.

The chain carries TRBV5-4 and TRBJ2-3, with 7 nucleotides matching TRBD2. The CDR3 is 16 residues long. Germline lookup yields CDR1 SGHNT and CDR2 YYREEE (reference sequence). The J segment lost 2 bases and the V segment lost 5 bases, leaving 11 bases of the junction unmatched. The CDR3 sequence is CASRFGGGPPTDTQYF. CDR3 nucleotide sequence: TGTGCCAGCAGGTTCGGCGGGGGACCTCCCACAGATACGCAGTATTTT. The full variable domain, rest sourced from reference TRBV5-4 and TRBJ2-3, is ETGVTQSPTHLIKTRGQQVTLRCSSQSGHNTVSWYQQALGQGPQFIFQYYREEENGRGNFPPRFSGLQFPNYSSELNVNALELDDSALYLCASRFGGGPPTDTQYFGPGTRLTVL.

The CDR3, as DNA: TGTGCCAGCAGCCGGAGTCCCCCCACAGATACGCAGTATTTT. Translation gives CASSRSPPTDTQYF. The chain is built from TRBV9 and TRBJ2-3; D is undetermined. V gave up 4 bases and J gave up 2 bases, with 11 bases separating them. Germline V gene data show CDR1 as SGDLS and CDR2 as YYNGEE. This CDR3 has 14 amino acids.

To note about this clone: A junction end diverges from the germline sequence, so it may reflect a read error. The sample has other DNA sequences that encode this CDR3 too. J is TRBJ2-7 and V is TRBV5-6, with D perhaps being TRBD1 or TRBD2 (5 bases each). The CDR3 totals 14 residues. Germline V CDR1 and CDR2: SGHDT, YYEEEE. The CDR3 DNA reads TGCGCCAGCAGCTTGGCAGGGACGATATACGAGCAGTACTTC. Its protein is CASSLAGTIYEQYF.

The rearrangement links TRBV27 to TRBJ1-3; 8 positions match TRBD1. After removal of 6 bases from V and 2 bases from J, the junction contained 6 bases not matched to a gene. Germline loops: CDR1 MNHEY, CDR2 SMNVEV (reference sequence). There are 15 residues in the CDR3. For the CDR3, the DNA is TGTGCCAGCAGCTCCAGGACAGGGCCTGGAAACACCATATATTTT. Translation: CASSSRTGPGNTIYF.

V is TRBV2 and J is TRBJ2-5; 16 bases are shared with TRBD2. The CDR3 has 17 amino acids. Germline CDR1 reads SNHLY; CDR2 reads FYNNEI. V lost 6 bases and J lost 0; bases outside the gene matches: 4. The CDR3 protein is CASSRGLAGGYQETQYF. The CDR3 nucleotides read TGTGCCAGCAGCAGGGGACTAGCGGGGGGGTACCAAGAGACCCAGTACTTC.

The chain joins TRBV10-3 to TRBJ1-1; D not resolved. V shed 8 bases and J shed 5 bases, with 15 bases lying between them. Germline CDR1 ENHRY, CDR2 SYGVKD. The CDR3 has 13 residues. As DNA, the CDR3 is TGTGCCATCGGTGCCTCTCCAGAGACTGAAGCTTTCTTT. This codes for CAIGASPETEAFF.

The chain combines TRBV19 with TRBJ2-1, with no clear D. Between the trimmed V and J ends, which lost 5 bases and 10 bases, there was a span of 18 bases. The germline gives CDR1 LNHDA, CDR2 SQIVND (reference sequence). The CDR3 is 14 amino acids. In nucleotides, the CDR3 is TGTGCCAGTAGTTATAGTGTGGAGAGGCGGGAGCAGTTCTTC. Translation: CASSYSVERREQFF.

This sequence joins TRBV5-8 and TRBJ2-1; D is perhaps TRBD1 or TRBD2 (5 bases each). This CDR3 has 17 amino acids. From germline, CDR1 is SGHTS and CDR2 YDEGEE. Trimming stripped 0 bases from V and 2 bases from J, with 15 bases between. In DNA form, the CDR3 reads TGTGCCAGCAGCTTGGCCGGGGCCAGTGGACCCTACAATGAGCAGTTCTTC. It yields the protein CASSLAGASGPYNEQFF. Based on the CDR3 plus reference TRBV5-8 and TRBJ2-1, the full variable domain is EAGVTQSPTHLIKTRGQQATLRCSPISGHTSVYWYQQALGLGLQFLLWYDEGEERNRGNFPPRFSGRQFPNYSSELNVNALELEDSALYLCASSLAGASGPYNEQFFGPGTRLTVL.

J is TRBJ2-3 and V is TRBV10-2; D is possibly TRBD2 (6 bases). Per the germline V gene, CDR1 is WSHSY and CDR2 is SAAADI. CDR3 length: 16 amino acids. Trimming took 0 bases from V and 5 from J, leaving 15 bases between them. The CDR3 is CASSESASDVGDTQYF. CDR3 coding DNA: TGCGCCAGCAGTGAGTCGGCTAGCGACGTGGGAGATACGCAGTATTTT.

V usage is TRBV25-1 and J usage is TRBJ2-3, with D unresolved. Germline CDR1 MGHDK, CDR2 SYGVNS. The V end was cut by 3 bases, the J end by 4 bases, with 11 bases between. The CDR3 consists of 14 residues. The CDR3 DNA follows: TGTGCCAGCAGTGATGCTAGTCTTCCAGATACGCAGTATTTT. Amino acids: CASSDASLPDTQYF.

CDR3: CSVDGQGSYEQYF. CDR3 bases: TGCAGCGTTGACGGACAGGGCTCCTACGAGCAGTACTTC. The rearrangement links TRBV29-1 to TRBJ2-7, with 8 bases lining up with TRBD1. V was clipped by 3 bases and J by 0 bases; unmatched bases: 1. The CDR3 sequence is 13 residues long. Germline CDR1 and CDR2: SQVTM and ANQGSEA.

V gene TRBV7-9 combines with J gene TRBJ1-1; a possible D gene is TRBD1 (6 bases). The CDR3 sequence is 17 residues long. Germline V gene data show CDR1 as SEHNR and CDR2 as FQNEAQ (reference sequence). Trimming took off 6 bases at V and 1 base at J, with 21 bases between the two ends. In DNA form, the CDR3 reads TGTGCCAGCAGACATACCACAGGGCGGGCGGCGAACACTGAAGCTTTCTTT. Its translation is CASRHTTGRAANTEAFF.

The chain has TRBV5-6 and TRBJ1-2, with no clear D. Per the germline V gene, CDR1 is SGHDT and CDR2 is YYEEEE. The CDR3 covers 15 residues. V gave up 4 bases and J gave up 4 bases, with 17 bases separating them. The CDR3 nucleotides are TGTGCCAGCAGCCCCGGAGGGTCCAGTTCCTATGGCTACACCTTC. Translating it yields CASSPGGSSSYGYTF.

The chain links TRBV6-1 to TRBJ1-5, with unresolved D. Germline CDR1 and CDR2: MNHNS and SASEGT. The CDR3 length is 16 residues. The V end lost 3 bases, the J end lost 1 base, and 13 bases lay between the germline ends. CDR3 nucleotide sequence: TGTGCCAGCAGTGACGGTCAGCGGGCGAGCAATCAGCCCCAGCATTTT. Encoded protein: CASSDGQRASNQPQHF.

The chain combines TRBV30 with TRBJ2-1; 9 bases are shared with TRBD2. This CDR3 is 14 amino acids long. J was trimmed by 11 bases and V by 7 bases; bases with no gene match: 15. Germline CDR1 reads GTSNPN; CDR2 reads SVGIG (reference sequence). This CDR3 is CASPTSGSTMKQFF. DNA of the CDR3: TGTGCCTCGCCGACTAGCGGTAGTACAATGAAGCAGTTCTTC. The full variable domain, rest sourced from reference TRBV30 and TRBJ2-1, is SQTIHQWPATLVQPVGSPLSLECTVEGTSNPNLYWYRQAAGRGLQLLFYSVGIGQISSEVPQNLSASRPQDRQFILSSKKLLLSDSGFYLCASPTSGSTMKQFFGPGTRLTVL.